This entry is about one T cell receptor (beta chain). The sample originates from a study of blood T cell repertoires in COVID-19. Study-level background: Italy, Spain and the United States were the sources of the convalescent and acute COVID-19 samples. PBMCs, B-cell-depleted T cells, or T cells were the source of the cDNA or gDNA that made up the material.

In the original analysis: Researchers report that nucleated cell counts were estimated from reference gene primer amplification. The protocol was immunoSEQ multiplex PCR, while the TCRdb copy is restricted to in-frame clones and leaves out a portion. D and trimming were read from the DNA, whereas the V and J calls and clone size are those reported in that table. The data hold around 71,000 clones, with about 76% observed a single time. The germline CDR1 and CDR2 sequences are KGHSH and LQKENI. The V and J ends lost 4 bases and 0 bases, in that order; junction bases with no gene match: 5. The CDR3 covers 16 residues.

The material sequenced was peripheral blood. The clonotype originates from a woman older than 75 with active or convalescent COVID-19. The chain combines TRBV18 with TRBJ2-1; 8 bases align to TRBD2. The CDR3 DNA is TGTGCCAGCTCACTGACCGGGACTAGCTCCTACAATGAGCAGTTCTTC. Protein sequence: CASSLTGTSSYNEQFF.